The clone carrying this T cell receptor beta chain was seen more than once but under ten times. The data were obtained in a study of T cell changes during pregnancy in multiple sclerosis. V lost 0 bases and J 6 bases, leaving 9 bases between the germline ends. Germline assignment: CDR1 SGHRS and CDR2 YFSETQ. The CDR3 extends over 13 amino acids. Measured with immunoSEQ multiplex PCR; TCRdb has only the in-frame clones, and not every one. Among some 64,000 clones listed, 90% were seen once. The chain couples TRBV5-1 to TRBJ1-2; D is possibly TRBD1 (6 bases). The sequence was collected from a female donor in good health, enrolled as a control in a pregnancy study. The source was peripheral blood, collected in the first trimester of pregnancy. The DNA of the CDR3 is TGCGCCAGCAGCTTGGCCAGGGGAAATGGCTACACCTTC. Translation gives CASSLARGNGYTF. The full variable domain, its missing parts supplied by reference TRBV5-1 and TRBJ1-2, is KAGVTQTPRYLIKTRGQQVTLSCSPISGHRSVSWYQQTPGQGLQFLFEYFSETQRNKGNFPGRFSGRQFSNSRSEMNVSTLELGDSALYLCASSLARGNGYTFGSGTRLTVV.